This T cell receptor (beta chain) was observed in a study of OX40 agonist ivuxolimab in advanced cancers. Study-level background: Eligibility admitted prior anti-PD-1, anti-PD-L1 or anti-CTLA-4 therapy; 40% to 50% had some. Of the patients, three showed partial responses, one with hepatocellular carcinoma and two with cutaneous melanoma.

V was cut by 0 bases and J by 8 bases, with 7 bases left in between. In germline, CDR1 is SGHVS, CDR2 FQNEAQ. The CDR3 sequence is 12 residues long. Repertoires were generated with immunoSEQ multiplex PCR, while TCRdb's copy carries only in-frame clones and drops some. The sample holds tens of thousands of clones, around 90% seen once. Prior autoimmune disease or systemic immunosuppression barred patients. The TCR comes from an adult with an advanced solid tumor such as melanoma, head and neck, liver or kidney cancer. The specimen was CD4+ or CD8+ T cells sorted from blood, collected in a trial of the OX40 agonist ivuxolimab. The V and J genes are TRBV7-8 and TRBJ1-2; no clear D. The CDR3 here is CASSLAESGYTF. The DNA of the CDR3 is TGTGCCAGCAGCTTAGCGGAAAGCGGCTACACCTTC.